These 2 T cell receptor beta chains were all obtained from the same sample, sequenced in a study of T cell responses to AZD1222 COVID-19 vaccine (dated by TCRdb to the early 2020s). Preparation of the library involved the immunoSEQ multiplex PCR assay. Not all clones reach the TCRdb copy of this immuneACCESS table, which keeps in-frame sequences only. Checked studies attribute under half of the gap to unresolved V genes and leave the rest unexplained. Present in this sample are about 200,000 clones, 85% to 95% of which were seen just once. The ten top clones hold approximately 1% of the sample. The time point label, read with the paper, signifies: baseline before first vaccination. The treatment or condition label for this specimen denotes: meningococcal conjugate vaccine given as trial control. The sequenced sample was peripheral blood, obtained on day 0 of MenACWY control vaccination. These receptors were obtained from an adult in good health.

The rearrangement joins TRBV28 to TRBJ1-4, with 10 bases matching TRBD1. The junction had 7 bases not matched to a gene; V was cut back by 5 bases and J by 7 bases. The CDR3 extends over 15 amino acids. CDR1 is MDHEN, CDR2 SYDVKM, per germline. CDR3 sequence: CASSPNRDRGEKLFF. As DNA, the CDR3 is TGTGCCAGCAGTCCTAACCGGGACAGGGGTGAAAAACTGTTTTTT. Looking up the rest from reference TRBV28 and TRBJ1-4 gives the full variable domain: DVKVTQSSRYLVKRTGEKVFLECVQDMDHENMFWYRQDPGLGLRLIYFSYDVKMKEKGDIPEGYSVSREKKERFSLILESASTNQTSMYLCASSPNRDRGEKLFFGSGTQLSVL.

The genes are TRBV7-2 and TRBJ2-5; D not resolved. Between the trimmed V and J ends, which lost 1 base and 5 bases, there was a span of 14 bases. CDR1 is SGHTA, CDR2 FQGNSA, per germline. This CDR3 has 15 residues. DNA of the CDR3: TGTGCCAGCAGCTTAGACGGGCAGTATCTGGAGACCCAGTACTTC. This translates into CASSLDGQYLETQYF.